Listed here are 18 T cell receptor beta chains from one sample, sequenced in a study of a mutant IDH1 vaccine in newly diagnosed glioma. Their antigens remain unidentified. The sample's time point: week 5, during vaccination. Doses of 300 ug of mutant IDH1 20-mer peptide were given with topical imiquimod. Generated by immunoSEQ multiplex PCR, the TCRdb table keeps only in-frame clones and is missing some. The table records about 51,000 clones, roughly 78% of them present only once. This sample comprised PBMCs, obtained from a glioma patient whose treatment included an IDH1 peptide vaccine. The receptors stem from a woman aged 40-49 years with glioma.

The V and J genes are TRBV5-1 and TRBJ1-3, with D perhaps TRBD1 (5 bases). CDR1 and CDR2 from the germline V gene are SGHRS and YFSETQ. The V gene lost 0 bases and the J gene lost 3 bases, with 7 bases spanning the gap. This CDR3 has 14 residues. CDR3 region: CASSLGGDGNTIYF. DNA of the CDR3: TGCGCCAGCAGCTTGGGAGGGGATGGAAACACCATATATTTT.

This clone was recorded once. This rearrangement joins TRBV9 to TRBJ1-1; a weak D match, TRBD1 (5 bases). The CDR3 covers 15 residues. The germline V gene has CDR1 SGDLS and CDR2 YYNGEE. V was shortened by 4 bases and J by 1 base, with 14 bases between the two germline ends. CDR3 coding DNA: TGTGCCAGCAGCCCAGGGTCACTAGGGAACACTGAAGCTTTCTTT. The encoded protein is CASSPGSLGNTEAFF.

The chain is built from TRBV30 and TRBJ1-2, with D tentatively TRBD1 (6 bases). Germline V CDR1 and CDR2: GTSNPN, SVGIG (reference sequence). There are 11 residues in the CDR3. CDR3: CGGQGIYGYTF. In nucleotides, the CDR3 is TGTGGGGGGCAGGGGATCTATGGCTACACCTTC.

The chain links TRBV7-2 to TRBJ1-2; TRBD1 might be the D (5 bases). The CDR3 consists of 12 residues. V was trimmed by 4 bases and J by 7 bases, leaving 10 bases between them. Germline V gives CDR1 SGHTA, CDR2 FQGNSA. The CDR3 DNA follows: TGTGCCAGCAGCTCCCAGGGTGGTGGCTACACCTTC. Its translation: CASSSQGGGYTF.

The chain employs TRBV2 and TRBJ2-3; D remains ambiguous. V was pared by 4 bases and J by 1 base, with 9 bases between. The CDR3 has 14 amino acids. Germline assignment: CDR1 SNHLY and CDR2 FYNNEI. CDR3 sequence reads: CASSAAGGTDTQYF. The CDR3 region has the DNA TGTGCCAGCAGTGCGGCTGGGGGCACAGATACGCAGTATTTT.

This clone was observed a single time. The CDR3 DNA reads as TGTGCCAGCAGCTTTGGGACTCCCAATGAGCAGTTCTTC. It specifies CASSFGTPNEQFF. V gene TRBV13 combines with J gene TRBJ2-1; weak D call: TRBD2 (6 bases). The CDR3 is made up of 13 amino acids. CDR1 and CDR2 (germline): PRHDT, FYEKMQ (reference sequence). Trimming took 3 bases from V and 6 from J, leaving 9 bases between them.

The CDR3 bases are TGTGCCAGCAGCTTGATGGGACAGGGGGCTAACACAGATACGCAGTATTTT. It is translated as CASSLMGQGANTDTQYF. This chain connects TRBV5-5 to TRBJ2-3, with 12 bases matching TRBD1. The CDR3 extends over 17 amino acids. Germline trimming cut 1 base from V and 2 bases from J; bases unmatched to any gene: 5. Germline CDR1 and CDR2: SGHKS and YYEKEE (reference sequence).

The chain uses TRBV7-2 and TRBJ1-5; 7 nucleotides align to TRBD1. J was trimmed by 6 bases and V by 5 bases; bases with no gene match: 10. This CDR3 region has 15 residues. CDR1 and CDR2 from the germline V gene are SGHTA and FQGNSA. CDR3 amino acids: CASSLDKGASQPQHF. CDR3 nucleotides: TGTGCCAGCAGCCTGGATAAGGGGGCGAGTCAGCCCCAGCATTTT.

This clone has more than one count but fewer than ten. This chain uses TRBV6-6 with TRBJ2-5, with TRBD2 identical over 8 bases. Germline CDR1 is MNHNY and CDR2 is SVGAGI (reference sequence). The CDR3 covers 14 residues. J lost 5 bases, V lost 0 bases, and 2 bases had no gene match. The CDR3 coding sequence is TGTGCCAGCAGTTACTCGGAGCGGGGGGAGACCCAGTACTTC. Encoded protein: CASSYSERGETQYF.

J is TRBJ1-1 and V is TRBV11-2; TRBD1 is a possible D gene (5 bases). The germline V and J ends were trimmed by 2 bases and 5 bases, with 15 bases remaining between them. Germline V gene lookup returns CDR1 SGHAT and CDR2 FQNNGV. CDR3 length: 15 amino acids. The CDR3 DNA follows: TGTGCCAGCAGCTTACTCAGGGTCCAGGCGACTGAAGCTTTCTTT. Translating it yields CASSLLRVQATEAFF. Full variable domain (outside the CDR3, taken from reference TRBV11-2 and TRBJ1-1): EAGVAQSPRYKIIEKRQSVAFWCNPISGHATLYWYQQILGQGPKLLIQFQNNGVVDDSQLPKDRFSAERLKGVDSTLKIQPAKLEDSAVYLCASSLLRVQATEAFFGQGTRLTVV.

The chain joins TRBV30 to TRBJ1-3; D may be TRBD1 (6 bases). CDR3 length equals 18 residues. The V end was cut by 0 bases, the J end by 0 bases, with 18 bases between. CDR1 and CDR2 (germline): GTSNPN, SVGIG (reference sequence). This CDR3 is CAWSVPGGGPSSGNTIYF. CDR3 bases: TGTGCCTGGAGTGTACCAGGAGGGGGGCCGAGCTCTGGAAACACCATATATTTT.

The chain employs TRBV6-5 and TRBJ2-1, with D perhaps TRBD2 (7 bases). The ends were cut back, 7 bases at V and 5 bases at J, with 18 bases in the middle. CDR1 and CDR2 from the germline V gene are MNHEY and SVGAGI. The CDR3 sequence is 15 residues long. The CDR3 sequence: CASTGAGAGDNEQFF. The CDR3 DNA reads TGTGCCAGCACTGGGGCGGGGGCCGGAGACAATGAGCAGTTCTTC.

V gene TRBV4-1 combines with J gene TRBJ2-5; D is unresolved. This CDR3 has 14 amino acids. V was shortened by 1 base and J by 5 bases, with 11 bases between the two germline ends. Germline V gene sequence: CDR1 MGHRA, CDR2 YSYEKL. Here the CDR3 reads CASSQGLAEETQYF. CDR3 nucleotides: TGCGCCAGCAGCCAAGGTCTGGCGGAGGAGACCCAGTACTTC.

V usage is TRBV6-5 and J usage is TRBJ1-3, with 12 bases aligning to TRBD1. This CDR3 comprises 15 residues. Germline V CDR1 and CDR2: MNHEY, SVGAGI. The V gene end was trimmed by 5 bases and the J gene end by 5 bases; junction bases not matched to a gene: 4. This chain's CDR3 is CASSPGTGGRNTIYF. CDR3 bases: TGTGCCAGCAGTCCCGGGACAGGGGGCAGAAACACCATATATTTT.

The table lists this clone with a count of one. CDR3 DNA: TGTGCCAGCAGCCCTAACGTTGACAGGGGCAACGAGCAGTACTTC. This gives the protein CASSPNVDRGNEQYF. The V call is TRBV7-2, the J call TRBJ2-7, with 8 bases aligning to TRBD1. The CDR3 is made up of 15 amino acids. Losses at the gene ends were 5 bases for V and 5 bases for J; bases not matched to a gene: 11. Germline CDR1 and CDR2: SGHTA and FQGNSA.

In its sample, this clone ranks as medium-sized. The chain combines TRBV27 with TRBJ1-2; no firm D call. Looked up from germline, CDR1 is MNHEY and CDR2 is SMNVEV (reference sequence). Trimming left V 2 bases short and J 4 bases short, with 8 bases between. The CDR3 totals 13 residues. The CDR3 DNA sequence: TGTGCCAGCAGTTTACGCGGGAGCTATGGCTACACCTTC. It translates to CASSLRGSYGYTF.

The chain has TRBV10-2 and TRBJ2-3; D uncertain. The CDR3 runs to 16 residues. Per the germline V gene, CDR1 is WSHSY and CDR2 is SAAADI. Trimming cost V 2 bases and J 0 bases, with 12 bases left between them. The CDR3 bases are TGCGCCAGCAGTGAGAACAGATTTACTAGCACAGATACGCAGTATTTT. It yields the protein CASSENRFTSTDTQYF.

This clone was seen a single time. DNA of the CDR3: TGCGCCAGCAGCTTGACCAAGGGGCTCGATGAAAAACTGTTTTTT. Translating it yields CASSLTKGLDEKLFF. The rearrangement uses TRBV5-1 and TRBJ1-4, with a possible D match to TRBD1 (5 bases). Germline V CDR1 and CDR2: SGHRS, YFSETQ. Trimming left V 1 base short and J 6 bases short, with 13 bases between. This CDR3 has 15 amino acids.